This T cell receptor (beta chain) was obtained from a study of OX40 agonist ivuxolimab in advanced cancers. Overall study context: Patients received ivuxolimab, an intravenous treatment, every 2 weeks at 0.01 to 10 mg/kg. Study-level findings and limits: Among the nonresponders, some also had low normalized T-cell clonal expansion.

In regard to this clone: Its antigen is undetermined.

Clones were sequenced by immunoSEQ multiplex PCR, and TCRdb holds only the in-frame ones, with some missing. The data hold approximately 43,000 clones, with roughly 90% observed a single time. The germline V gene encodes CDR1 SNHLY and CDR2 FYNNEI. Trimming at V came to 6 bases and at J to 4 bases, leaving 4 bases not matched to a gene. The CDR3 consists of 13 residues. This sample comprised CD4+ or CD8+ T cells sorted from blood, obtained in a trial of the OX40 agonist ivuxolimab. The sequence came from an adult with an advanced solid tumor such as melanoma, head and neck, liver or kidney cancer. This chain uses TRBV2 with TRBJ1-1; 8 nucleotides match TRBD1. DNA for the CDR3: TGTGCCAGCAGGGTGACAGGGGCCACTGAAGCTTTCTTT. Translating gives CASRVTGATEAFF.